This TCR beta chain is drawn from a study of T cells after yellow fever vaccination. The study's findings and limits: Researchers noted that a small share of clonotypes showed up in both CD4 and CD8 compartments. Weaker in magnitude, the secondary response showed a faster peak on day 5 versus 15. Most primary-vaccination clones reappeared after the booster (about 95% CD4, 85% to 90% CD8).

TCR cDNA was made by 5'RACE template switching, adding a universal primer site and UMIs. TCRdb reanalysed the 5' RACE reads using MiXCR and keeps one entry per CDR3 protein. The sample consists of roughly 300,000 distinct CDR3 sequences, 6.5% to 8.5% of them appearing once. For this clonotype: The target antigen is unknown.

This specimen was PBMCs, taken around 45 days after the first yellow fever vaccination. This sequence originates from a man between 18 and 35 years old who received the YFV17D yellow fever vaccine.

CDR3 coding DNA: TGTGCCAGCAGCCCCCTCGAGTACAGGGAGACCCAGTACTTC. Amino acid sequence: CASSPLEYRETQYF. J is TRBJ2-5 and V is TRBV6-2 or TRBV6-3; D possibly corresponds to TRBD1 (5 bases). V lost 6 bases and J 5 bases, leaving 16 bases between the germline ends. Germline loops: CDR1 MNHEY, CDR2 SVGEGT. This CDR3 has 14 residues.